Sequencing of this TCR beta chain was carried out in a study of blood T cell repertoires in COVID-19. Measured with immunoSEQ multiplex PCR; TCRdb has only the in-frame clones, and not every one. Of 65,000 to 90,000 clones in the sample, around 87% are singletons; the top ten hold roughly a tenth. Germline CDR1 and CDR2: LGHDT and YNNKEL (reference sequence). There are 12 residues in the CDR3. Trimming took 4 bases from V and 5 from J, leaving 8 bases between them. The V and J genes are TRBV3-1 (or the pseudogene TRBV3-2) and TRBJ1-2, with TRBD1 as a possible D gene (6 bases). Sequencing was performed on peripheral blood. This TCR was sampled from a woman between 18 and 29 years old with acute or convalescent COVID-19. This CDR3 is CASSLQGYGYTF. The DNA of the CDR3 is TGTGCCAGCAGCCTACAGGGTTATGGCTACACCTTC.